This passage covers 18 T cell receptor beta chains from one sample sequenced in a study of blood T cell repertoires in COVID-19. Here immunoSEQ multiplex PCR was the method, and the copy in TCRdb shows in-frame clones only, minus some. The data contain around 160,000 clones, roughly nine tenths of them seen just once; the ten biggest clones take up about 18%. Sample: peripheral blood. The receptors were gathered from a man in his fifties or sixties with active or convalescent COVID-19.

V is TRBV6-5 and J is TRBJ2-5, with a possible D match to TRBD2 (6 bases). Per germline, CDR1 MNHEY and CDR2 SVGAGI. Trimming took off 6 bases at V and 1 base at J, with 9 bases between the two ends. This CDR3 comprises 13 residues. CDR3 bases: TGTGCCAGCAGGCGGAGGGTCCAAGAGACCCAGTACTTC. Translation: CASRRRVQETQYF.

The chain uses TRBV3-1 (or the pseudogene TRBV3-2) and TRBJ2-1, with 11 bases fitting TRBD1. Per the germline V gene, CDR1 is LGHDT and CDR2 is YNNKEL (reference sequence). CDR3 size: 17 residues. V dropped 0 bases and J dropped 7; count of bases not matched to a gene: 8. CDR3: CASSQDRRTGGSNEQFF. In DNA form, the CDR3 reads TGTGCCAGCAGCCAAGATCGTAGGACAGGGGGCTCAAATGAGCAGTTCTTC.

This clone was recorded only once. The chain employs TRBV3-1 (or the pseudogene TRBV3-2) and TRBJ1-6; 12 bases match TRBD1. Germline CDR1 reads LGHDT; CDR2 reads YNNKEL (reference sequence). This CDR3 has 16 amino acids. The V and J ends lost 5 bases and 10 bases, in that order; junction bases with no gene match: 9. The CDR3 is CASSIGTGGTRSPLHF. CDR3 in DNA: TGTGCCAGCAGCATCGGGACAGGGGGCACTAGGTCACCCCTCCACTTT.

The chain carries TRBV19 and TRBJ1-4; 7 bases map to TRBD1. CDR1 and CDR2 from the germline V gene are LNHDA and SQIVND (reference sequence). The CDR3 totals 17 residues. J gave up 2 bases and V 6 bases, and 12 bases lay outside the gene matches. In DNA, the CDR3 is TGTGCCAGTAGCCCAACAGGGGTCGGTGCGACTAATGAAAAACTGTTTTTT. Translation: CASSPTGVGATNEKLFF. The full variable domain, with the rest looked up from reference TRBV19 and TRBJ1-4, is DGGITQSPKYLFRKEGQNVTLSCEQNLNHDAMYWYRQDPGQGLRLIYYSQIVNDFQKGDIAEGYSVSREKKESFPLTVTSAQKNPTAFYLCASSPTGVGATNEKLFFGSGTQLSVL.

J is TRBJ1-2 and V is TRBV3-1 (or the pseudogene TRBV3-2); D not certain. The CDR3 has 13 residues. V dropped 10 bases and J dropped 6 bases, with 18 bases sitting between them. Germline CDR1 reads LGHDT; CDR2 reads YNNKEL (reference sequence). CDR3 DNA sequence: TGTGCCACCCGAAATATGGACTCTCATGGCTACACCTTC. This translates into CATRNMDSHGYTF.

V usage is TRBV5-4 and J usage is TRBJ2-5; 8 bases map to TRBD1. V gave up 2 bases and J gave up 7 bases; unmatched junction bases: 10. The germline CDR1 and CDR2 sequences are SGHNT and YYREEE (reference sequence). The CDR3 runs 15 residues. CDR3: CASSLPGQVFRTQYF. CDR3 bases: TGTGCCAGCAGCTTACCGGGACAGGTTTTTAGGACCCAGTACTTC.

The rearrangement uses TRBV5-4 and TRBJ2-3; no reliable D call. Per the germline V gene, CDR1 is SGHNT and CDR2 is YYREEE (reference sequence). V lost 2 bases and J 4 bases, leaving 5 bases between the germline ends. The CDR3 is 12 amino acids. The CDR3 DNA sequence: TGTGCCAGCAGCTTTCAGTCAGATACGCAGTATTTT. Residues: CASSFQSDTQYF.

This clone was seen a handful of times. The chain links TRBV7-9 to TRBJ2-7, with D maybe TRBD2 (5 bases). Trimming cost V 5 bases and J 3 bases, with 8 bases left between them. Germline CDR1 SEHNR, CDR2 FQNEAQ (reference sequence). The CDR3 has 12 residues. The CDR3 region has the DNA TGTGCCAGCAGCCTCCGGGGCTACGAGCAGTACTTC. Translating gives CASSLRGYEQYF. Based on the CDR3 plus reference TRBV7-9 and TRBJ2-7, the full variable domain is DTGVSQNPRHKITKRGQNVTFRCDPISEHNRLYWYRQTLGQGPEFLTYFQNEAQLEKSRLLSDRFSAERPKGSFSTLEIQRTEQGDSAMYLCASSLRGYEQYFGPGTRLTVT.

The chain recombines TRBV7-2 with TRBJ2-7; 9 bases match TRBD2. The junction had 7 bases not matched to a gene; V was cut back by 5 bases and J by 2 bases. The CDR3 runs 15 residues. The germline V gene encodes CDR1 SGHTA and CDR2 FQGNSA. The CDR3 nucleotides are TGTGCCAGCAGCCCCAGCGGGGGGCGAACCTACGAGCAGTACTTC. This gives the protein CASSPSGGRTYEQYF.

This sequence joins TRBV19 and TRBJ1-2; 10 bases are shared with TRBD1. The germline V gene encodes CDR1 LNHDA and CDR2 SQIVND (reference sequence). V trimming: 1 base; J trimming: 2 bases; junction bases outside the gene matches: 4. This CDR3 contains 16 residues. The CDR3 DNA sequence: TGTGCCAGTAGTATAGTTCAGGGACAGGGGAACTATGGCTACACCTTC. Translated, it gives CASSIVQGQGNYGYTF.

This chain uses TRBV6-5 with TRBJ1-1; a possible D gene is TRBD1 (6 bases). The V gene lost 6 bases and the J gene lost 1 base, with 9 bases spanning the gap. Germline V gives CDR1 MNHEY, CDR2 SVGAGI. The CDR3 has 13 residues. CDR3 nucleotide sequence: TGTGCCAGCAGAAAACAGGGGAACACTGAAGCTTTCTTT. It codes for CASRKQGNTEAFF.

The chain uses TRBV4-1 and TRBJ2-5, with TRBD2 as a possible D gene (5 bases). Germline V CDR1 and CDR2: MGHRA, YSYEKL. This CDR3 is built from 14 residues. Trimming pared 4 bases from V and 2 bases from J, leaving 11 bases between. The CDR3 loop reads CASSRRTQQETQYF. The CDR3 nucleotides read TGCGCCAGCAGCCGTCGGACTCAACAAGAGACCCAGTACTTC.

The V call is TRBV2, the J call TRBJ1-1; TRBD1 might be the D (5 bases). The CDR3 consists of 14 residues. V was shortened by 1 base and J by 5 bases, with 11 bases between the two germline ends. Germline V gene data show CDR1 as SNHLY and CDR2 as FYNNEI. Here the CDR3 DNA reads TGTGCCAGCAGTGAAGTTGGGGCTTGGACTGAAGCTTTCTTT. Amino acid sequence: CASSEVGAWTEAFF.

The chain employs TRBV5-1 and TRBJ1-5; 9 bases are a match to TRBD1. Germline CDR1 is SGHRS and CDR2 is YFSETQ. The ends lost 2 bases at V and 7 bases at J; junction bases unmatched: 4. The CDR3 is 14 residues long. Here the CDR3 DNA reads TGCGCCAGCAGCTTACAGGGGGCGGGACAGCCCCAGCATTTT. This sequence encodes CASSLQGAGQPQHF. Full variable domain (outside the CDR3, taken from reference TRBV5-1 and TRBJ1-5): KAGVTQTPRYLIKTRGQQVTLSCSPISGHRSVSWYQQTPGQGLQFLFEYFSETQRNKGNFPGRFSGRQFSNSRSEMNVSTLELGDSALYLCASSLQGAGQPQHFGDGTRLSIL.

V gene TRBV29-1 combines with J gene TRBJ1-2, with TRBD1 matching over 7 bases. CDR1 is SQVTM, CDR2 ANQGSEA, per germline. Unmatched junction bases numbered 8, after V lost 8 bases and J lost 8 bases. This CDR3 spans 11 amino acids. The CDR3 DNA reads TGCAGCACACGAACAGGGGACGGCTACACCTTC. This encodes CSTRTGDGYTF.

The J gene is TRBJ2-5, the V gene TRBV2, with TRBD2 matching 8 bases. The V and J ends lost 5 bases and 2 bases, in that order; junction bases with no gene match: 10. From germline, CDR1 is SNHLY and CDR2 FYNNEI. This CDR3 has 16 residues. The CDR3 here is CASSTPGASGQETQYF. CDR3 nucleotides: TGTGCCAGCAGTACTCCCGGGGCTAGCGGGCAAGAGACCCAGTACTTC.

The V call is TRBV7-2, the J call TRBJ2-1, with D uncertain. Deletions cut 6 bases from V and 0 bases from J, with 9 bases between. The germline gives CDR1 SGHTA, CDR2 FQGNSA. The CDR3 extends over 14 amino acids. CDR3 coding DNA: TGTGCCAGCAGTGCTATCCCCTCCTACAATGAGCAGTTCTTC. Amino acid sequence: CASSAIPSYNEQFF.

This chain uses TRBV29-1 with TRBJ2-1; 15 nucleotides align to TRBD2. Germline V gene sequence: CDR1 SQVTM, CDR2 ANQGSEA. The V gene end was trimmed by 6 bases and the J gene end by 10 bases; junction bases not matched to a gene: 13. CDR3 length: 16 amino acids. The CDR3: CSVELGLAGGPGEQFF. CDR3 bases: TGCAGCGTGGAACTTGGACTAGCGGGAGGGCCCGGGGAGCAGTTCTTC.